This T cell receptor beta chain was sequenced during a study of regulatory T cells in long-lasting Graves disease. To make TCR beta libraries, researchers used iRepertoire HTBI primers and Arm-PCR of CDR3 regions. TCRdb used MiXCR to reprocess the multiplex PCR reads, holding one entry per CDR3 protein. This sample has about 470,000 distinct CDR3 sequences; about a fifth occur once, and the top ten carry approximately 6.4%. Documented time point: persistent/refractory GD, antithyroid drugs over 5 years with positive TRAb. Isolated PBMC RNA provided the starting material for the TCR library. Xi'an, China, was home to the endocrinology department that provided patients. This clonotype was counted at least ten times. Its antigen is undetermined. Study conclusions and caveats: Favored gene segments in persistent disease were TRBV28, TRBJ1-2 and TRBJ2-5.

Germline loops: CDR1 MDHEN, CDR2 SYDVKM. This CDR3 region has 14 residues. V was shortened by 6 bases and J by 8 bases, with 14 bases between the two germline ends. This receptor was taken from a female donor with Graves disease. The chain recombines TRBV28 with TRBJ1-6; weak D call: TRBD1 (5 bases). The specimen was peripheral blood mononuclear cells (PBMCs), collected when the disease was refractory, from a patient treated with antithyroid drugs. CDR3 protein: CASSSRGPYSPLHF. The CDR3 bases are TGTGCCAGCAGCTCAAGGGGCCCTTATTCACCCCTCCACTTT.